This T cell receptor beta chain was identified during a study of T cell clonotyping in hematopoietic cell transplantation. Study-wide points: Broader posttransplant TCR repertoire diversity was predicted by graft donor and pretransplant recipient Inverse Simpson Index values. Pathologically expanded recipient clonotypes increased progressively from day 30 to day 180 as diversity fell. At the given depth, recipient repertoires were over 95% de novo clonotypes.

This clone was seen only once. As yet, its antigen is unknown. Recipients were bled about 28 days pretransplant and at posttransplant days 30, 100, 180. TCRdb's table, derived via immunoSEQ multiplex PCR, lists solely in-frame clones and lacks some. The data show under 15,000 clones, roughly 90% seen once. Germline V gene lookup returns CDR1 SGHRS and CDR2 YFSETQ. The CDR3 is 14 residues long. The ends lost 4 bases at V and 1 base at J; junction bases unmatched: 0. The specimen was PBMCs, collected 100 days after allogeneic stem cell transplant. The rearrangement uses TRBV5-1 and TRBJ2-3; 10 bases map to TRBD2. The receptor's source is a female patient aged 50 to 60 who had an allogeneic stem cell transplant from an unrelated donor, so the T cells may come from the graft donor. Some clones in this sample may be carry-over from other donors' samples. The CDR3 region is CASSTSGGTDTQYF. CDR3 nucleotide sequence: TGCGCCAGCAGCACTAGCGGGGGCACAGATACGCAGTATTTT. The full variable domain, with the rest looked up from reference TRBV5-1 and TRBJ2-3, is KAGVTQTPRYLIKTRGQQVTLSCSPISGHRSVSWYQQTPGQGLQFLFEYFSETQRNKGNFPGRFSGRQFSNSRSEMNVSTLELGDSALYLCASSTSGGTDTQYFGPGTRLTVL.